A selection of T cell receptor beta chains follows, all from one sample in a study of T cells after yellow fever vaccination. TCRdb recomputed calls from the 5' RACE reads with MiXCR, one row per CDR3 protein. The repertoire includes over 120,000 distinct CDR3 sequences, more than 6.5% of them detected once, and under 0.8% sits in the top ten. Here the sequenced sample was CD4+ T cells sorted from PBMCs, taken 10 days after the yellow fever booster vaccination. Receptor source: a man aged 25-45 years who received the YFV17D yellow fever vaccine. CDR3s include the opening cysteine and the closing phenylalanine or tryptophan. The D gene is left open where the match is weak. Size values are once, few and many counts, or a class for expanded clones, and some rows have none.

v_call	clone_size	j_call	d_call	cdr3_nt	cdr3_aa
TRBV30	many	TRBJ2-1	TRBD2	TGTGCCTGGAGAAGAGGTGGGACTAGGGATAATGAGCAGTTCTTC	CAWRRGGTRDNEQFF
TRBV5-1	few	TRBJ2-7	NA	TGCGCCAGCAGCTTGAGGGGTACCCCGAGCTCCTACGAGCAGTACTTC	CASSLRGTPSSYEQYF
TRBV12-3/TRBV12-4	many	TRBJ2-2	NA	TGTGCCAGCAGTACCCTCAACAGGACCCGGACCGGGGAGCTGTTTTTT	CASSTLNRTRTGELFF
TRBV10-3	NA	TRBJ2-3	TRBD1	TGTGCCATCCAGCAAGGGGGCTCAGATACGCAGTATTTT	CAIQQGGSDTQYF
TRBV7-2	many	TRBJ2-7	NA	TGTGCCAGCAGCTTAGAAGTGGGAGTGAACTACGAGCAGTACTTC	CASSLEVGVNYEQYF
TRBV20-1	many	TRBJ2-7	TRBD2	TGCAGTGCGAGCGATAGCGGGTCCGAGCAGTACTTC	CSASDSGSEQYF
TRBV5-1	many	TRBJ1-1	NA	TGCGCCAGCAGCTTGGGTGGGACGCCGAACACTGAAGCTTTCTTT	CASSLGGTPNTEAFF
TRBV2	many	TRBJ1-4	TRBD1	TGTGCCAGCAGTGAAAATAGGGACAGTGAAAAACTGTTTTTT	CASSENRDSEKLFF
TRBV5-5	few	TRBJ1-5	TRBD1	TGTGCCAGCAGCAGAACAGGGGGAAGCAATCAGCCCCAGCATTTT	CASSRTGGSNQPQHF
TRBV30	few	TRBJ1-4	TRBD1	TGTGCCTGTGGGACAGCCTCGAGCGGTGAAAAACTGTTTTTT	CACGTASSGEKLFF
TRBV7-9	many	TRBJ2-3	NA	TGTGCCTCTCGCACAGATACGCAGTATTTT	CASRTDTQYF
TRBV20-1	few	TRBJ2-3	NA	TGCAGTGCTAGGATCCCAGTAGCCCCCACGCAGTATTTT	CSARIPVAPTQYF
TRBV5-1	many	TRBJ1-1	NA	TGCGCCAGCAGCCTTACAGGGATAGGAGGGACTGAAGCTTTCTTT	CASSLTGIGGTEAFF
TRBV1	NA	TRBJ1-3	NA	TGCACCAGCAGCCAAGAGGGGGCAGGGAACGCTGGAAACACCATATATTTT	CTSSQEGAGNAGNTIYF
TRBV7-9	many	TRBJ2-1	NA	TGTGCCAGCAGCTTAGTCCCCCGGGTGGATAATGAGCAGTTCTTC	CASSLVPRVDNEQFF
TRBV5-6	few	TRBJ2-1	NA	TGTGCCAGCAGCCCTACCCCCAATGAGCAGTTCTTC	CASSPTPNEQFF
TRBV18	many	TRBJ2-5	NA	TGTGCCAGCTCACCGGGAGTGGAAGAGACCCAGTACTTC	CASSPGVEETQYF
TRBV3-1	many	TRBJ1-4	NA	TGTGCCAGCAGCCAAGAGAATTTCGCGAGGGAAAAACTGTTTTTT	CASSQENFAREKLFF
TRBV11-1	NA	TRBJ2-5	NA	TGTGCCAGCAGCGGAACAGTGGAGACCCAGTACTTC	CASSGTVETQYF
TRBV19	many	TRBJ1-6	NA	TGTGCCAGTAGTTCATGGACAAACTCACCCCTCCACTTT	CASSSWTNSPLHF
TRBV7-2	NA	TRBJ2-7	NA	TGTGCCAGCGCGGACGTTGGAGTCGGGGGTGAGCAGTACTTC	CASADVGVGGEQYF
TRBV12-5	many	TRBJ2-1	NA	TGTGCTAGTGGTTTAGACCCAGGGAGCTACTACAATGAGCAGTTCTTC	CASGLDPGSYYNEQFF
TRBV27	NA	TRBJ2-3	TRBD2	TGTGCCAGCGTAAGCGGGGGGGTCACGCAGTATTTT	CASVSGGVTQYF
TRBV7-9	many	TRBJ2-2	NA	TGTGCCAGCAGCGGGGCTTGGAGTGCCGGGGAGCTGTTTTTT	CASSGAWSAGELFF
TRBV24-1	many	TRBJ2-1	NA	TGTGCCACCACGGTCGTGACTGCCCCTTCATCCTACAATGAGCAGTTCTTC	CATTVVTAPSSYNEQFF
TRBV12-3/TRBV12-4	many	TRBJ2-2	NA	TGTGCCAGCAGCCCCACAGGGCCCGCCGGGGAGCTGTTTTTT	CASSPTGPAGELFF
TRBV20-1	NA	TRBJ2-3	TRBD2	TGCTGTGCTAGGATTCCGGCTAGCGGGAAACTTACAGATACGCAGTATTTT	CCARIPASGKLTDTQYF
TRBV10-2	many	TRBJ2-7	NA	TGCGCCAGCTTTCCAACCTACCGGGGCGCAACGGCCGAGCAGTACTTC	CASFPTYRGATAEQYF
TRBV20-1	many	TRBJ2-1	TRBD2	TGCAGTGCTAGTGATGGACTAGCGGGAGACGAGCAGTTCTTC	CSASDGLAGDEQFF
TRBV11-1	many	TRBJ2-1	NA	TGTGCCAGCATTGGGGACGCGTTGGCCGCGAGCTCCTACAATGAGCAGTTCTTC	CASIGDALAASSYNEQFF
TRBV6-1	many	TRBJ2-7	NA	TGTGCCAGCAGTGAAGGTTTTTTGTTTACCTACGAGCAGTACTTC	CASSEGFLFTYEQYF
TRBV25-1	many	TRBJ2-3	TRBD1	TGTGCCAGCAGTCCAATTCCGGGACAGGGGTCCCGCACAGATACGCAGTATTTT	CASSPIPGQGSRTDTQYF
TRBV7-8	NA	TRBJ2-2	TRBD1	TGTGCCAGCAGCTTTACAGGGGTTAACACCGGGGAGCTGTTTTTT	CASSFTGVNTGELFF